This TCR beta chain was found in a study of T-cell reconstitution after alpha-beta-depleted transplantation in children. Study results and caveats: It was reported that alpha-beta T cells came from several hundred expanded graft clones (about two months after transplant).

Trimming took 4 bases from V and 3 from J; bases not matched to a gene: 4. The CDR3 consists of 15 residues. From germline, CDR1 is KGHSH and CDR2 LQKENI. The library targeted TCRbeta and was prepared with unique molecular identifiers. TCRdb re-analysed the PCR reads in MiXCR, keeping a single row per CDR3 protein. The sample has about 830,000 distinct CDR3 sequences; 15% to 20% are singletons. The sample holds one count of this clonotype. No antigen is known for it. Sample: PBMCs, mostly from graft donor cells, taken 360 days after TCRalphabeta/CD19-depleted stem cell transplant. The receptor's source is a male patient younger than 18 who had a stem cell transplant for acute lymphoblastic leukemia, so the T cells may come from the graft donor. The chain uses TRBV18 and TRBJ2-7; TRBD2 agrees at 12 bases. CDR3 sequence (DNA): TGTGCCAGCTCACGTTGGACTAGCGGGAACTACGAGCAGTACTTC. It translates to CASSRWTSGNYEQYF. The variable domain in full, completed from reference TRBV18 and TRBJ2-7, reads NAGVMQNPRHLVRRRGQEARLRCSPMKGHSHVYWYRQLPEEGLKFMVYLQKENIIDESGMPKERFSAEFPKEGPSILRIQQVVRGDSAAYFCASSRWTSGNYEQYFGPGTRLTVT.